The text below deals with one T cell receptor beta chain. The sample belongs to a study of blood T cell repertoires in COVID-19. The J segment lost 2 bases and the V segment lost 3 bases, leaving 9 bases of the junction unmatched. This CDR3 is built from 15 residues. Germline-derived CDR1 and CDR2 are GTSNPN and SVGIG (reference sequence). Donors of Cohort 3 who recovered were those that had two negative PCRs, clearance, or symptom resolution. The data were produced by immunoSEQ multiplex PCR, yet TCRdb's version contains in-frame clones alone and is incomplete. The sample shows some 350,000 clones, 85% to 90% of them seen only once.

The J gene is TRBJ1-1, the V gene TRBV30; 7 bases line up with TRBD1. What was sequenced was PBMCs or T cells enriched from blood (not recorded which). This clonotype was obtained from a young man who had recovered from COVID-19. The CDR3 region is CAWSQLDRANTEAFF. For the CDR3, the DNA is TGTGCCTGGAGCCAACTAGACAGGGCAAACACTGAAGCTTTCTTT.